What follows are 30 T cell receptor beta chains derived from one specimen sequenced in a study of control samples from healthy donors and cancer patients. Sequencing used immunoSEQ multiplex PCR; TCRdb keeps in-frame clones, though not all of them. The top ten clones hold 4% of a sample with fewer than 70,000 clones, roughly 92% of them seen once. Sequencing was performed on blood. These receptor sequences come from a man aged 25 to 40 in good health.

The CDR3 bases are TGTGCCAGCAGTGAGATGGAGGAGAACACTGAAGCTTTCTTT. Translating gives CASSEMEENTEAFF. This chain links TRBV6-1 with TRBJ1-1; D is unclear. V lost 3 bases and J 1 base, leaving 9 bases between the germline ends. CDR1 is MNHNS, CDR2 SASEGT, per germline. This CDR3 comprises 14 residues.

As regards this clone: Other DNA sequences from this sample encode an identical CDR3 as well. The chain links TRBV30 to TRBJ2-7; possibly TRBD1 for D (6 bases). The germline CDR1 and CDR2 sequences are GTSNPN and SVGIG (reference sequence). There are 13 residues in the CDR3. The V end lost 1 base, the J end lost 4 bases, and 11 bases lay between the germline ends. The CDR3 nucleotides are TGTGCCTGGAGTGGTGGGGGCGGGTACGAGCAGTACTTC. Amino acids: CAWSGGGGYEQYF.

V usage is TRBV6-1 and J usage is TRBJ2-2; D is undetermined. The CDR3 loop spans 13 amino acids. Germline values: CDR1 MNHNS, CDR2 SASEGT. V was pared by 2 bases and J by 5 bases, with 6 bases between. CDR3 DNA sequence: TGTGCCAGCAGTGAAAGGGAAACCGGGGAGCTGTTTTTT. This sequence encodes CASSERETGELFF.

This chain joins TRBV7-9 and TRBJ2-1; 8 bases line up with TRBD2. The trim removed 5 bases at V and 3 bases at J, leaving 6 bases unmatched. CDR3 size: 15 residues. Germline V gene sequence: CDR1 SEHNR, CDR2 FQNEAQ (reference sequence). The CDR3 is CASSISGSFYNEQFF. The CDR3 DNA sequence: TGTGCCAGCAGCATAAGCGGGAGCTTCTACAATGAGCAGTTCTTC.

The chain recombines TRBV7-2 with TRBJ1-1; D gene uncertain. V lost 3 bases and J lost 1, with 9 bases in between. The V gene's germline CDR1 is SGHTA and CDR2 FQGNSA. This CDR3 comprises 14 residues. The CDR3 loop is CASSFGPTNTEAFF. Here the CDR3 DNA reads TGTGCCAGCAGCTTCGGGCCGACGAACACTGAAGCTTTCTTT.

The chain has TRBV2 and TRBJ2-5, with 8 nucleotides matching TRBD2. With V trimmed by 3 bases and J by 2 bases, 8 bases remained unmatched. This CDR3 is 16 amino acids long. Germline assignment: CDR1 SNHLY and CDR2 FYNNEI. Here the CDR3 DNA reads TGTGCCAGCAGTGAGGCCCCGGGGGGGCCTCAAGAGACCCAGTACTTC. Residues: CASSEAPGGPQETQYF.

The chain joins TRBV5-1 to TRBJ1-2; 8 nucleotides line up with TRBD1. This CDR3 contains 15 residues. J was trimmed by 6 bases and V by 4 bases; bases with no gene match: 11. Per the germline V gene, CDR1 is SGHRS and CDR2 is YFSETQ. CDR3 residues: CASSPAGGVSDGYTF. The CDR3 nucleotides are TGCGCCAGCAGCCCGGCAGGGGGCGTCAGTGATGGCTACACCTTC.

CDR3 DNA: TGTGCCAGCAGCGTAGGAGCCACCGAGCAGTTCTTC. Its protein is CASSVGATEQFF. This chain uses TRBV9 with TRBJ2-1; D is unresolved. The ends were cut back, 0 bases at V and 10 bases at J, with 8 bases in the middle. The CDR3 runs to 12 residues. In germline, CDR1 is SGDLS, CDR2 YYNGEE.

V usage is TRBV30 and J usage is TRBJ1-1; D uncertain. The CDR3 is made up of 17 amino acids. V shed 0 bases and J shed 1 base, with 18 bases lying between them. Germline-derived CDR1 and CDR2 are GTSNPN and SVGIG (reference sequence). CDR3 region: CAWSVFGSAIGNTEAFF. The CDR3 DNA follows: TGTGCCTGGAGTGTATTTGGTTCGGCTATCGGGAACACTGAAGCTTTCTTT.

V is TRBV4-1 and J is TRBJ2-1; a weak D match, TRBD1 (8 bases). CDR1 and CDR2 from the germline V gene are MGHRA and YSYEKL. Between the trimmed V and J ends, which lost 3 bases and 3 bases, there was a span of 27 bases. The CDR3 runs to 20 residues. CDR3 loop: CASSQYKPGTGREVYNEQFF. The DNA of the CDR3 is TGCGCCAGCAGCCAGTATAAACCCGGGACAGGACGGGAGGTCTACAATGAGCAGTTCTTC.

The chain recombines TRBV19 with TRBJ1-5; TRBD1 matches at 7 bases. The CDR3 length is 15 residues. Germline CDR1 LNHDA, CDR2 SQIVND (reference sequence). Trimming removed 6 bases from V and 2 bases from J; junction bases left unmatched: 7. Here the CDR3 DNA reads TGTGCCAGTAGCGGAGGACAGGCCGGCAATCAGCCCCAGCATTTT. It encodes CASSGGQAGNQPQHF. The variable domain in full, with the rest retrieved from reference TRBV19 and TRBJ1-5, is DGGITQSPKYLFRKEGQNVTLSCEQNLNHDAMYWYRQDPGQGLRLIYYSQIVNDFQKGDIAEGYSVSREKKESFPLTVTSAQKNPTAFYLCASSGGQAGNQPQHFGDGTRLSIL.

This chain uses TRBV30 with TRBJ2-7, with TRBD1 identical over 11 bases. Germline trimming cut 0 bases from V and 4 bases from J; bases unmatched to any gene: 2. In germline, CDR1 is GTSNPN, CDR2 SVGIG (reference sequence). The CDR3 has 14 amino acids. The CDR3 spells CAWSVWDRGYEQYF. The CDR3 nucleotides are TGTGCCTGGAGTGTATGGGACAGGGGGTACGAGCAGTACTTC. The full variable domain, in which reference TRBV30 and TRBJ2-7 provide the parts outside the CDR3, is SQTIHQWPATLVQPVGSPLSLECTVEGTSNPNLYWYRQAAGRGLQLLFYSVGIGQISSEVPQNLSASRPQDRQFILSSKKLLLSDSGFYLCAWSVWDRGYEQYFGPGTRLTVT.

This clone was observed once. The chain employs TRBV24-1 and TRBJ2-5; TRBD1 or TRBD2 may be the D gene (5 bases each). Germline CDR1 and CDR2: KGHDR and SFDVKD. The V end lost 7 bases, the J end lost 4 bases, and 21 bases lay between the germline ends. The CDR3 has 16 amino acids. The CDR3 bases are TGTGCCACCAGCAGGACCCTCGATACGGGGCGAGAGACCCAGTACTTC. Translating gives CATSRTLDTGRETQYF.

This chain joins TRBV2 and TRBJ2-7, with D tentatively TRBD1 or TRBD2 (5 bases each). The CDR3 runs to 16 residues. In germline, CDR1 is SNHLY, CDR2 FYNNEI. V was trimmed by 3 bases and J by 4 bases, leaving 19 bases between them. In nucleotides, the CDR3 is TGTGCCAGCAGTGAGGGGGACCGCACACAGACTTACGAGCAGTACTTC. Its protein is CASSEGDRTQTYEQYF.

The chain carries TRBV28 and TRBJ1-2; D gene unclear. Germline V gives CDR1 MDHEN, CDR2 SYDVKM. V lost 4 bases to trimming and J lost 0 bases, with 12 bases between them. The CDR3 has 15 amino acids. The DNA for the CDR3 is TGTGCCAGCAGTTCAAAGGCGGCAACTAACTATGGCTACACCTTC. Translated: CASSSKAATNYGYTF.

The chain employs TRBV18 and TRBJ2-5; D remains ambiguous. The CDR3 covers 14 residues. Per the germline V gene, CDR1 is KGHSH and CDR2 is LQKENI. Between the trimmed V and J ends, which lost 1 base and 4 bases, there was a span of 10 bases. DNA of the CDR3: TGTGCCAGCTCACCACTAATACAAGTAGAGACCCAGTACTTC. It yields the protein CASSPLIQVETQYF. Variable domain in full (rest from reference TRBV18 and TRBJ2-5): NAGVMQNPRHLVRRRGQEARLRCSPMKGHSHVYWYRQLPEEGLKFMVYLQKENIIDESGMPKERFSAEFPKEGPSILRIQQVVRGDSAAYFCASSPLIQVETQYFGPGTRLLVL.

Note on this clone: An end of the junction does not agree with germline; a read error may underlie this. The chain joins TRBV30 to TRBJ2-2; 12 bases align to TRBD2. Germline loops: CDR1 GTSNPN, CDR2 SVGIG (reference sequence). The CDR3 consists of 14 residues. CDR3 in amino acids: CGLAGGLRTGELFF. DNA for the CDR3: TGCGGGCTAGCGGGAGGGCTACGGACCGGGGAGCTGTTTTTT.

J is TRBJ1-5 and V is TRBV18; TRBD1 is a possible D gene (6 bases). Trimming removed 5 bases at V and 2 bases at J, with 10 bases between. CDR1 is KGHSH, CDR2 LQKENI, per germline. The CDR3 runs to 14 residues. In nucleotides, the CDR3 is TGTGCCAGCTCAAGTACAGGGCGCAATCAGCCCCAGCATTTT. It translates to CASSSTGRNQPQHF.

V gene TRBV28 combines with J gene TRBJ2-7, with 10 positions matching TRBD2. V dropped 4 bases and J dropped 2; count of bases not matched to a gene: 5. Germline values: CDR1 MDHEN, CDR2 SYDVKM. The CDR3 consists of 15 residues. Written as DNA, the CDR3 is TGTGCCAGCAGTTCGTTTAGCGGGAGGCCCTACGAGCAGTACTTC. Translating it yields CASSSFSGRPYEQYF.

The genes are TRBV2 and TRBJ1-1; TRBD1 agrees at 8 bases. CDR1 is SNHLY, CDR2 FYNNEI, per germline. Trimming removed 2 bases from V and 0 bases from J; junction bases left unmatched: 5. This CDR3 region has 16 residues. The CDR3 DNA is TGTGCCAGCAGTGAATTAGGACAGGGCCTGAACACTGAAGCTTTCTTT. Its translation: CASSELGQGLNTEAFF.

The CDR3 sequence is CATSRRLAGAGDEQFF. The CDR3 coding sequence is TGTGCCACCAGCAGGAGGCTAGCGGGAGCTGGGGATGAGCAGTTCTTC. This rearrangement joins TRBV15 to TRBJ2-1; 10 nucleotides agree with TRBD2. The CDR3 extends over 16 amino acids. V trimming: 3 bases; J trimming: 8 bases; junction bases outside the gene matches: 10. Germline V gives CDR1 LNHNV, CDR2 YYDKDF (reference sequence).

The J gene is TRBJ2-6, the V gene TRBV24-1, with 8 bases aligning to TRBD1. This CDR3 spans 18 amino acids. V was clipped by 0 bases and J by 3 bases; unmatched bases: 6. Per the germline V gene, CDR1 is KGHDR and CDR2 is SFDVKD. CDR3 loop: CATSDLSDRVVGANVLTF. The DNA of the CDR3 is TGTGCCACCAGTGATTTGTCGGACAGGGTGGTTGGGGCCAACGTCCTGACTTTC.

This clone was found once. This chain connects TRBV7-8 to TRBJ1-2; no definite D call. V was shortened by 1 base and J by 7 bases, with 16 bases between the two germline ends. The CDR3 consists of 15 residues. Germline V gene sequence: CDR1 SGHVS, CDR2 FQNEAQ. As DNA, the CDR3 is TGTGCCAGCAGCTTAGGAGAAGGGAATAGTCTTGGCTACACCTTC. It is translated as CASSLGEGNSLGYTF.

The chain employs TRBV6-5 and TRBJ1-2; 7 nucleotides match TRBD1. Trimming at V came to 5 bases and at J to 8 bases, leaving 11 bases not matched to a gene. The length of the CDR3 is 14 residues. Germline V gene sequence: CDR1 MNHEY, CDR2 SVGAGI. CDR3 in DNA: TGTGCCAGCAGTAACCGACAGGGAACGGGGGGCTACACCTTC. Residues: CASSNRQGTGGYTF.

The chain is built from TRBV19 and TRBJ2-2; 8 bases match TRBD1. The junction had 10 bases not matched to a gene; V was cut back by 5 bases and J by 8 bases. The CDR3 consists of 15 residues. From germline, CDR1 is LNHDA and CDR2 SQIVND (reference sequence). The DNA for the CDR3 is TGTGCCAGTAGTGCGGTGACAGGGGTCGGGGGGGAGCTGTTTTTT. This gives the protein CASSAVTGVGGELFF.

The chain is built from TRBV28 and TRBJ2-5, with 8 bases lining up with TRBD1. The junction had 11 bases not matched to a gene; V was cut back by 2 bases and J by 6 bases. Germline V CDR1 and CDR2: MDHEN, SYDVKM. The length of the CDR3 is 16 residues. The CDR3 coding sequence is TGTGCCAGCAGTTTAGAAGACAGGGGTTTGTGGAAGACCCAGTACTTC. It yields the protein CASSLEDRGLWKTQYF.

The chain couples TRBV7-9 to TRBJ2-4, with D tentatively TRBD1 (7 bases). CDR3 length: 15 amino acids. Trimming took off 4 bases at V and 0 bases at J, with 10 bases between the two ends. Germline V lookup: CDR1 SEHNR, CDR2 FQNEAQ (reference sequence). Here the CDR3 DNA reads TGTGCCAGCAGCTCGCAGGGGGGAGCCAAAAACATTCAGTACTTC. Encoded protein: CASSSQGGAKNIQYF.

The gene calls are TRBV29-1 and TRBJ1-2; tentative D call: TRBD1 (5 bases). CDR1 SQVTM and CDR2 ANQGSEA come from the germline V gene. The CDR3 is 14 amino acids. V lost 5 bases and J lost 4, with 17 bases in between. The CDR3 reads CSVIHRSVGYGYTF. The CDR3 DNA follows: TGCAGCGTTATACACAGGTCGGTGGGCTATGGCTACACCTTC.

This chain uses TRBV18 with TRBJ1-4, with a weak D call TRBD1 (6 bases). The germline V gene has CDR1 KGHSH and CDR2 LQKENI. V was cut by 4 bases and J by 4 bases, with 10 bases left in between. This CDR3 comprises 14 residues. In DNA, the CDR3 is TGTGCCAGCTCACGGAGGGGGGATAATGAAAAACTGTTTTTT. This encodes CASSRRGDNEKLFF.

This chain connects TRBV30 to TRBJ1-2; a possible D gene is TRBD1 (5 bases). Germline loops: CDR1 GTSNPN, CDR2 SVGIG (reference sequence). CDR3 size: 15 residues. Trimming left V 4 bases short and J 0 bases short, with 15 bases between. This CDR3 reads CAWIPGRIPNYGYTF. As DNA, the CDR3 is TGTGCCTGGATTCCGGGGCGGATACCTAACTATGGCTACACCTTC.